This T cell receptor beta chain appears in the sequencing data of a study of MAIT cells during Salmonella Paratyphi A infection (dated by TCRdb to about 2017). The full study reports these points: Compared with healthy controls, diagnosed volunteers had more expansion or contraction among the top five MAIT clonotypes (about 0.54 versus 0.13), suggesting that infection reshaped the repertoire. MAIT cell TRBV usage was oligoclonal with a preference for TRBV20 and TRBV6, and infection did not appear to change this usage. Although the availability of volunteer samples limited sample sizes, the sizes were judged adequate for detecting differences between groups.

As to this clonotype: It has no known antigen specificity. No base-level quality is on record; no much larger clone is a single base apart.

The time point label for this specimen denotes: healthy control first sampling. Using flow cytometry, MAIT cells, defined as Valpha7.2+ CD161+ T cells, were identified and sorted. Healthy adult controls were laboratory volunteers or leukocyte cones from the national blood and transplant service. For RNA extraction, between 5,000 and 10,000 MAIT cells per sample were sorted directly into RNAqueous-Micro lysis buffer. To control for MAIT repertoire stability, healthy controls who were not challenged were sampled two times, 20 to 25 days apart. Lymphoprep gradient centrifugation was used to isolate peripheral blood mononuclear cells from blood samples and leukocyte cones. Cells were sorted on either a BD FACSAria Fusion or a BD FACSAria III sorter. Libraries were made using 5' RACE. TCRbeta was amplified in two rounds of PCR using Phusion High-Fidelity polymerase, and the primers added sample-specific barcodes. TCRbeta libraries were generated by template-switch cDNA synthesis with SMARTScribe reverse transcriptase and a TRBC-specific primer. The barcoded samples were pooled and then prepared using the NEBNext Ultra DNA Library Prep Kit for Illumina. Sequencing of libraries was performed on an Illumina MiSeq with the MiSeq reagent kit v2, 300 cycles. Per the source publication's procedure: Jemultiplexer was used to demultiplex reads by barcode, and MiTCR with default parameters handled the alignment. Non-functional sequences were filtered out with VDJtools, and clonotypes were defined by amino acid sequence, with frequencies based on assigned sequence reads. Clonal space homeostasis binned clonotypes by frequency as over-represented (0.05-1), large, medium and small. Using fastp at Q25 and MiXCR, TCRdb reprocessed the public reads and kept productive beta chains. Merged by CDR3 protein, the rows form single entries marked with the most common genes and DNA. TCRdb's processing, not the study's, gives the V and J calls here. This sample gives some 530 distinct CDR3 sequences in total; 40% to 50% of them show up just once. The ten largest clonotypes hold roughly 44% of the sample.

From V the trimming removes 4 bases and from J it removes 4 bases, while the gene matches leave 6 bases of the junction unaccounted for. The cysteine opens and the phenylalanine closes a CDR3 of 15 amino acids. Just the 45-base CDR3 DNA is kept, in frame starting at base 1. This TCR derives from an adult in good health. Sequenced input: MAIT cells from blood. In this chain, TRBV12-3 or TRBV12-4 is recombined with TRBJ2-1; a stretch of 8 junction bases matches TRBD2. The DNA reads TGTGCCAGCAGTTCGACTAGCGAGATATACAATGAGCAGTTCTTC. The translation is CASSSTSEIYNEQFF.